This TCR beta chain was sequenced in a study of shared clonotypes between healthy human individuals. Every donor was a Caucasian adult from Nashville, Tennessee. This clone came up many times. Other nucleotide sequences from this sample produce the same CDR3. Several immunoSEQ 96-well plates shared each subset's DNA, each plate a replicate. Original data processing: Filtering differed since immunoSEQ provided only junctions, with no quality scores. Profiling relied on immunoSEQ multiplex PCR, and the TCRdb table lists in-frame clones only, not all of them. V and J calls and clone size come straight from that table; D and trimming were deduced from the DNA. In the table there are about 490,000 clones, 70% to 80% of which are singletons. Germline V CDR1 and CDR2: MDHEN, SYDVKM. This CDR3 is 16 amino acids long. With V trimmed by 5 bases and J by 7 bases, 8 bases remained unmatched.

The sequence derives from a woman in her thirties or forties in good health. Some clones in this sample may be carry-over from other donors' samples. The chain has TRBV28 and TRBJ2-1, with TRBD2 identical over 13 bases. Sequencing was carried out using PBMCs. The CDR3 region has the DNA TGTGCCAGCAGTCTCTGGACTAGCGGGAGTAGGAATGAGCAGTTCTTC. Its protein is CASSLWTSGSRNEQFF.